One and the same sample provided the 20 T cell receptor beta chains below, sequenced in a study of chemoradiotherapy in HPV16-positive cancers. Here immunoSEQ multiplex PCR was the method, and the copy in TCRdb shows in-frame clones only, minus some. The sample yields over 35,000 clones, around three quarters seen once. Sequenced here: blood, sampled from a patient who underwent chemoradiotherapy. The source of these receptors is a human donor with HPV-associated anogenital cancer.

The chain links TRBV9 to TRBJ2-3; D gene unclear. CDR3 size: 15 residues. V lost 3 bases and J 0 bases, leaving 11 bases between the germline ends. The germline V gene encodes CDR1 SGDLS and CDR2 YYNGEE. CDR3 nucleotide sequence: TGTGCCAGCAGCGGAACAATTACCAGCACAGATACGCAGTATTTT. Its protein is CASSGTITSTDTQYF.

V gene TRBV5-1 combines with J gene TRBJ2-5; D remains ambiguous. Germline assignment: CDR1 SGHRS and CDR2 YFSETQ. V gave up 0 bases and J gave up 5 bases, with 14 bases separating them. The length of the CDR3 is 15 residues. The CDR3 spells CASSLEVILGETQYF. CDR3 sequence (DNA): TGCGCCAGCAGCTTGGAGGTCATCCTAGGGGAGACCCAGTACTTC.

V and J are TRBV14 and TRBJ2-3; 8 bases match TRBD1. The length of the CDR3 is 15 residues. The germline CDR1 and CDR2 sequences are SGHDN and FVKESK. Trimming removed 3 bases from V and 0 bases from J; junction bases left unmatched: 2. The DNA for the CDR3 is TGTGCCAGCAGCCATGGGACAGGTAGCACAGATACGCAGTATTTT. Amino acids: CASSHGTGSTDTQYF.

This chain links TRBV7-6 with TRBJ1-6; 9 bases fit TRBD1. The germline V gene encodes CDR1 SGHVS and CDR2 FNYEAQ. The CDR3 totals 15 residues. V dropped 4 bases and J dropped 6; count of bases not matched to a gene: 4. CDR3 region: CASSSGQGLNSPLHF. CDR3 coding DNA: TGTGCCAGCAGCTCGGGACAGGGTCTTAATTCACCCCTCCACTTT.

J is TRBJ1-5 and V is TRBV7-2, with TRBD1 as a possible D gene (5 bases). Germline V gives CDR1 SGHTA, CDR2 FQGNSA. The V end was cut by 0 bases, the J end by 7 bases, with 13 bases between. The CDR3 extends over 15 amino acids. For the CDR3, the DNA is TGTGCCAGCAGCTTAGCGCTTCAGGGCTTCCAGCCCCAGCATTTT. Its translation: CASSLALQGFQPQHF.

The chain has TRBV5-4 and TRBJ2-5, with a possible D match to TRBD1 (5 bases). Germline lookup yields CDR1 SGHNT and CDR2 YYREEE (reference sequence). The length of the CDR3 is 15 residues. V was trimmed by 0 bases and J by 1 base, leaving 10 bases between them. This CDR3 reads CASSLDDRPQETQYF. In nucleotides, the CDR3 is TGTGCCAGCAGCTTGGATGACAGACCCCAAGAGACCCAGTACTTC.

V is TRBV7-9 and J is TRBJ2-4; no clear D. V dropped 3 bases and J dropped 6 bases, with 3 bases sitting between them. This CDR3 is built from 11 residues. The germline CDR1 and CDR2 sequences are SEHNR and FQNEAQ (reference sequence). CDR3 in DNA: TGTGCCAGCAGCTTTGGAAACATTCAGTACTTC. This codes for CASSFGNIQYF.

The chain employs TRBV7-7 and TRBJ2-2; TRBD2 aligns across 7 bases. CDR1 is SSHAT and CDR2 is FNYEAQ in the germline V gene (reference sequence). With V trimmed by 10 bases and J by 1 base, 6 bases remained unmatched. This CDR3 contains 14 residues. CDR3 nucleotide sequence: TGTGCCACCACACTAGCGATGAACACCGGGGAGCTGTTTTTT. It translates to CATTLAMNTGELFF.

The genes are TRBV2 and TRBJ2-1; D perhaps matches TRBD2 (5 bases). This CDR3 region has 13 residues. Germline values: CDR1 SNHLY, CDR2 FYNNEI. V was clipped by 8 bases and J by 9 bases, with 17 bases between them. Here the CDR3 reads CASHLQWSGEQFF. CDR3 DNA sequence: TGTGCCAGCCACCTTCAATGGAGCGGTGAGCAGTTCTTC. The variable domain in full, with the rest retrieved from reference TRBV2 and TRBJ2-1, is EPEVTQTPSHQVTQMGQEVILRCVPISNHLYFYWYRQILGQKVEFLVSFYNNEISEKSEIFDDQFSVERPDGSNFTLKIRSTKLEDSAMYFCASHLQWSGEQFFGPGTRLTVL.

On this clone: One junction end disagrees with the germline gene, perhaps due to a read error. This sample also contains other DNA sequences that code for the same CDR3. The V call is TRBV18, the J call TRBJ1-1, with 9 bases identical to TRBD1. The CDR3 extends over 14 amino acids. Germline V gene sequence: CDR1 KGHSH, CDR2 LQKENI. In DNA, the CDR3 is TGTGCCAGCTCTCCAGGACAGGGGAGGGCTGAAGCCTTCTTT. Translating gives CASSPGQGRAEAFF.

The chain employs TRBV10-1 and TRBJ2-2, with 7 bases that match TRBD2. The junction had 21 bases not matched to a gene; V was cut back by 7 bases and J by 4 bases. This CDR3 has 19 amino acids. Per germline, CDR1 WNHNN and CDR2 SYGVQD (reference sequence). The chain's CDR3 is CASTQRDGYITSGTGELFF. The DNA of the CDR3 is TGCGCCAGCACACAGCGGGACGGATACATAACTTCGGGCACCGGGGAGCTGTTTTTT.

This sequence joins TRBV7-3 and TRBJ2-3; D is unclear. The germline CDR1 and CDR2 sequences are SGHTA and FQGTGA. The CDR3 covers 13 residues. The V end was cut by 3 bases, the J end by 1 base, with 5 bases between. Written as DNA, the CDR3 is TGTGCCAGCAGCTTCCCCGGCACAGATACGCAGTATTTT. Translation gives CASSFPGTDTQYF.

The chain links TRBV4-2 to TRBJ2-5; the match to TRBD2 covers 11 bases. Unmatched junction bases numbered 3, after V lost 2 bases and J lost 4 bases. The CDR3 extends over 15 amino acids. Looked up from germline, CDR1 is LGHNA and CDR2 is YNFKEQ. CDR3: CASSQLAGGGETQYF. The DNA of the CDR3 is TGTGCCAGCAGCCAACTAGCGGGGGGAGGAGAGACCCAGTACTTC.

This clone was recorded a few times. In nucleotides, the CDR3 is TGTGCCAGCAAACTAAGGACAGGGGGCTCTGAAAAACTGTTTTTT. Protein sequence: CASKLRTGGSEKLFF. The chain employs TRBV2 and TRBJ1-4, with 11 nucleotides matching TRBD1. The germline CDR1 and CDR2 sequences are SNHLY and FYNNEI. The CDR3 totals 15 residues. Unmatched junction bases numbered 8, after V lost 7 bases and J lost 7 bases.

This chain joins TRBV5-1 and TRBJ1-2; D possibly corresponds to TRBD1 (5 bases). This CDR3 region has 15 residues. Germline V gene sequence: CDR1 SGHRS, CDR2 YFSETQ. V lost 1 base and J lost 4, with 14 bases in between. The CDR3 loop is CASSLRQDNRYGYTF. The DNA of the CDR3 is TGCGCCAGCAGCTTGCGTCAGGACAACCGCTATGGCTACACCTTC.

The V gene is TRBV7-2, the J gene TRBJ2-7, with D possibly being TRBD1 (6 bases). The CDR3 extends over 14 amino acids. Germline loops: CDR1 SGHTA, CDR2 FQGNSA. V lost 1 base, J lost 5 bases, and 12 bases lay in between. DNA for the CDR3: TGTGCCAGCAGCTTAGGGCAGGGGTACGACGAGCAGTACTTC. Amino acid sequence: CASSLGQGYDEQYF.

This clone was picked up a small number of times. V and J are TRBV19 and TRBJ1-1; D remains unclear. Germline assignment: CDR1 LNHDA and CDR2 SQIVND (reference sequence). The CDR3 is 13 residues long. V was cut by 1 base and J by 1 base, with 4 bases left in between. CDR3 protein: CASSIVPNTEAFF. CDR3 DNA: TGTGCCAGTAGTATAGTCCCGAACACTGAAGCTTTCTTT.

The J gene is TRBJ2-7, the V gene TRBV10-3; D is ambiguous. V lost 6 bases to trimming and J lost 4 bases, with 10 bases between them. This CDR3 contains 12 residues. CDR1 and CDR2 (germline): ENHRY, SYGVKD. The CDR3 reads CAISATEYEQYF. In nucleotides, the CDR3 is TGTGCCATCAGCGCGACCGAATACGAGCAGTACTTC.

This clone came up a few times. The gene calls are TRBV6-6 and TRBJ2-5; D perhaps matches TRBD2 (5 bases). Trimming left V 4 bases short and J 5 bases short, with 11 bases between. From germline, CDR1 is MNHNY and CDR2 SVGAGI (reference sequence). The CDR3 contains 13 residues. The CDR3 here is CASSFSVLETQYF. For the CDR3, the DNA is TGTGCCAGCAGTTTTAGCGTTTTGGAGACCCAGTACTTC.

The chain is built from TRBV11-2 and TRBJ2-7; D gene unclear. The germline CDR1 and CDR2 sequences are SGHAT and FQNNGV. This CDR3 has 14 amino acids. The V end lost 5 bases, the J end lost 0 bases, and 11 bases lay between the germline ends. In DNA form, the CDR3 reads TGTGCCAGCAGCCCTAGGCTGCCCTCCTACGAGCAGTACTTC. The encoded protein is CASSPRLPSYEQYF.